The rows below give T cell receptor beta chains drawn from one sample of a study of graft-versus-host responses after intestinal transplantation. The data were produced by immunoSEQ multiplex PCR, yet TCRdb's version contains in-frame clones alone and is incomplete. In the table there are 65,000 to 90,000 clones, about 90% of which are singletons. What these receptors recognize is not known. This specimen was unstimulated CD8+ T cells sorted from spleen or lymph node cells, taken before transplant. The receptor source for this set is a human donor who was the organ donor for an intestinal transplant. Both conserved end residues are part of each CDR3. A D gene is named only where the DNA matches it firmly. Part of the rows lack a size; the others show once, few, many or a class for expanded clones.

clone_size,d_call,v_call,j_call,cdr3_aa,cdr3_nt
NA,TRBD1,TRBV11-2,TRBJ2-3,CASSLVTGVPDTQYF,TGTGCCAGCAGCTTAGTAACAGGGGTCCCAGATACGCAGTATTTT
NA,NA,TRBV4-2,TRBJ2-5,CASSHRTENRGETQYF,TGTGCCAGCAGCCACCGGACAGAAAATAGGGGAGAGACCCAGTACTTC
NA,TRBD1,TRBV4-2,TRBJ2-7,CASSPGQDAYEQYF,TGTGCCAGCAGCCCCGGACAGGACGCCTACGAGCAGTACTTC
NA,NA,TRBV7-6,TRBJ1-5,CASSLADDRSNQPQHF,TGTGCCAGCAGCTTAGCGGACGACAGGAGCAATCAGCCCCAGCATTTT
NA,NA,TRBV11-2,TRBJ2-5,CASSLSSTQETQYF,TGTGCCAGCAGCTTATCCAGTACCCAAGAGACCCAGTACTTC
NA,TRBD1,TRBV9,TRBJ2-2,CASSAMTGGNTGELFF,TGTGCCAGCAGCGCGATGACAGGGGGTAACACCGGGGAGCTGTTTTTT
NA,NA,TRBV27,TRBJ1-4,CASSLLAGYEKLFF,TGTGCCAGCAGTTTATTGGCAGGGTATGAAAAACTGTTTTTT
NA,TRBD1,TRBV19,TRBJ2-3,CASSIGTGVPTQYF,TGTGCCAGTAGTATAGGAACAGGGGTTCCTACGCAGTATTTT
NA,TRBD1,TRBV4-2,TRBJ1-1,CASSQTGLSTEAFF,TGTGCCAGCAGCCAGACAGGGTTGAGCACTGAAGCTTTCTTT
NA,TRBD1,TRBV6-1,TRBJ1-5,CASNEARGNRGSNQPQHF,TGTGCCAGCAATGAAGCTCGGGGAAACAGGGGAAGCAATCAGCCCCAGCATTTT
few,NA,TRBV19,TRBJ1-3,CASQFSGNTIYF,TGTGCCAGTCAATTCTCTGGAAACACCATATATTTT
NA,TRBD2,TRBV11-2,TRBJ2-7,CASSLGLGTSGVEQYF,TGTGCCAGCAGCTTAGGGCTGGGTACTAGCGGGGTCGAGCAGTACTTC
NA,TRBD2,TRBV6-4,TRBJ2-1,CASSDLAGGARNEQFF,TGTGCCAGCAGTGACCTCGCCGGGGGGGCTCGAAATGAGCAGTTCTTC
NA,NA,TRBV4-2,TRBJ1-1,CASSQVATPLNTEAFF,TGTGCCAGCAGCCAAGTGGCGACACCTTTGAACACTGAAGCTTTCTTT
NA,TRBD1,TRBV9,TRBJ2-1,CASSEGTGSNNEQFF,TGTGCCAGCAGCGAGGGGACAGGGTCTAATAATGAGCAGTTCTTC
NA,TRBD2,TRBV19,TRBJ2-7,CASSISSGAREQYF,TGTGCCAGTAGTATAAGTAGCGGGGCTCGGGAGCAGTACTTC
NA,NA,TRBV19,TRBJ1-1,CASSIQGRNTEAFF,TGTGCCAGTAGTATTCAGGGTAGGAACACTGAAGCTTTCTTT
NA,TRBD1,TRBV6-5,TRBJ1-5,CASSDRGTQPQHF,TGTGCCAGCAGCGACAGGGGTACTCAGCCCCAGCATTTT
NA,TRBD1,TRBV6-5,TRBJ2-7,CASTPTGSDEQYF,TGTGCCAGCACTCCGACAGGGAGCGACGAGCAGTACTTC
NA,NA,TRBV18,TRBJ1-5,CASSPQGESNQPQHF,TGTGCCAGCTCACCACAGGGGGAGTCCAATCAGCCCCAGCATTTT
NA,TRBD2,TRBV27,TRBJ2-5,CASARSGPWETQYF,TGTGCCAGCGCCCGTAGCGGGCCCTGGGAGACCCAGTACTTC
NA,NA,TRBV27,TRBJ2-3,CASSPSTDTQYF,TGTGCCAGCAGCCCGTCCACAGATACGCAGTATTTT
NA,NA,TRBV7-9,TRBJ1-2,CASSLAIAAGTNYGYTF,TGTGCCAGCAGCTTAGCTATAGCGGCAGGAACTAACTATGGCTACACCTTC
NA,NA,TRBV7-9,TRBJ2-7,CASSLVGGRGGPTYEQYF,TGTGCCAGCAGCTTAGTAGGGGGTAGGGGGGGCCCGACCTACGAGCAGTACTTC
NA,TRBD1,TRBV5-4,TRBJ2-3,CASSRLGGRLDTQYF,TGTGCCAGCAGCCGCCTAGGGGGCCGCTTAGATACGCAGTATTTT
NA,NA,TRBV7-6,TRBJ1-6,CASSLGAVSSYNSPLHF,TGTGCCAGCAGCTTAGGGGCAGTTAGCTCCTATAATTCACCCCTCCACTTT
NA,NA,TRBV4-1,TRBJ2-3,CASSSGGRPQYF,TGCGCCAGCAGTAGTGGGGGGAGGCCGCAGTATTTT
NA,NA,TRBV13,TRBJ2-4,CASSRGRGARENIQYF,TGTGCCAGCAGCAGAGGACGGGGGGCGCGGGAAAACATTCAGTACTTC
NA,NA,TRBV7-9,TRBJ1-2,CASSSDTFYGYTF,TGTGCCAGCAGCTCAGACACTTTCTATGGCTACACCTTC
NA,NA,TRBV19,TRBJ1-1,CASSINGQGNTEAFF,TGTGCCAGTAGTATAAATGGCCAGGGGAACACTGAAGCTTTCTTT
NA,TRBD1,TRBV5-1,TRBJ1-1,CASSLGQGPTEAFF,TGCGCCAGCAGCTTGGGACAGGGCCCCACTGAAGCTTTCTTT
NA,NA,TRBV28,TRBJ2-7,CASSPTIPSYEQYF,TGTGCCAGCAGCCCCACTATCCCATCCTACGAGCAGTACTTC
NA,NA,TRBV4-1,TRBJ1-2,CASRQSPEANYGYTF,TGCGCCAGCAGGCAAAGCCCCGAAGCTAACTATGGCTACACCTTC
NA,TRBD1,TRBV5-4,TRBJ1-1,CASSLWTGPVLYTEAFF,TGTGCCAGCAGCTTGTGGACAGGACCGGTCCTGTACACTGAAGCTTTCTTT
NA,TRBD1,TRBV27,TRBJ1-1,CASSPLSRGPHTEAFF,TGTGCCAGCAGCCCTCTTAGCAGGGGGCCTCACACTGAAGCTTTCTTT
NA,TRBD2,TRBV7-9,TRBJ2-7,CASSGSGGEQYF,TGTGCCAGCAGCGGTAGCGGGGGGGAGCAGTACTTC
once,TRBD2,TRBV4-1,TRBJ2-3,CASSQGTSGGTQYF,TGCGCCAGCAGCCAAGGCACTAGCGGGGGCACGCAGTATTTT
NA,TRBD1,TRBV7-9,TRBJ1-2,CATTGGDGYTF,TGTGCTACAACAGGGGGCGATGGCTACACCTTC
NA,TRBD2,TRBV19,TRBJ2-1,CASSPITSGGGNEQFF,TGTGCCAGTAGTCCTATTACTAGCGGGGGAGGGAATGAGCAGTTCTTC
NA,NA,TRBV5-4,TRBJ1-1,CASSLEGGGVTEAFF,TGTGCCAGCAGCTTGGAAGGCGGCGGAGTAACTGAAGCTTTCTTT
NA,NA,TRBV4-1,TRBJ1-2,CASSQDPQTVYGYTF,TGCGCCAGCAGCCAAGATCCTCAGACAGTCTATGGCTACACCTTC
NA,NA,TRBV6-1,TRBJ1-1,CASSEWAWGGTEAFF,TGTGCCAGCAGTGAATGGGCGTGGGGAGGCACTGAAGCTTTCTTT
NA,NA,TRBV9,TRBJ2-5,CASSVAAGATETQYF,TGTGCCAGCAGCGTGGCGGCGGGGGCGACGGAGACCCAGTACTTC
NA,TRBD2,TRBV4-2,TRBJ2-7,CASSQVGGAYEQYF,TGTGCCAGCAGCCAAGTCGGGGGGGCCTACGAGCAGTACTTC
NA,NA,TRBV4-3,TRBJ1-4,CASSQDYTATNEKLFF,TGCGCCAGCAGCCAAGATTATACAGCAACTAATGAAAAACTGTTTTTT